The clone carrying this T cell receptor (beta chain) came up many times. Its matching antigen is unknown. This entry belongs to a study of T cells in Graves' hyperthyroidism and ophthalmopathy. About the study: Peripheral blood sampling occurred at initial diagnosis, before any treatment.

PBMCs came from 7.5 to 10 ml fresh peripheral blood. V was clipped by 2 bases and J by 4 bases, with 9 bases between them. The CDR3 totals 13 residues. The germline CDR1 and CDR2 sequences are GTSNPN and SVGIG (reference sequence). Study outcomes and limitations: Separating ophthalmopathy from stable hyperthyroidism was achieved by a 13 V-J model.

The investigators amplified TCR beta CDR3 regions from RNA transcripts. Primed by the HTBI set, a first-round RT-PCR was run on the TCR CDR3. In TCRdb, the multiplex PCR reads were re-called with MiXCR into one record per CDR3 protein. The table includes roughly 530,000 distinct CDR3 sequences, 15% to 20% detected once. This receptor was obtained from a woman aged 18-35 years with Graves' ophthalmopathy. This rearrangement joins TRBV30 to TRBJ1-5; D is ambiguous. The sample comprised blood. The CDR3 DNA reads TGTGCCTGGAGTAGGGCAGAGAATCAGCCCCAGCATTTT. Translating it yields CAWSRAENQPQHF.